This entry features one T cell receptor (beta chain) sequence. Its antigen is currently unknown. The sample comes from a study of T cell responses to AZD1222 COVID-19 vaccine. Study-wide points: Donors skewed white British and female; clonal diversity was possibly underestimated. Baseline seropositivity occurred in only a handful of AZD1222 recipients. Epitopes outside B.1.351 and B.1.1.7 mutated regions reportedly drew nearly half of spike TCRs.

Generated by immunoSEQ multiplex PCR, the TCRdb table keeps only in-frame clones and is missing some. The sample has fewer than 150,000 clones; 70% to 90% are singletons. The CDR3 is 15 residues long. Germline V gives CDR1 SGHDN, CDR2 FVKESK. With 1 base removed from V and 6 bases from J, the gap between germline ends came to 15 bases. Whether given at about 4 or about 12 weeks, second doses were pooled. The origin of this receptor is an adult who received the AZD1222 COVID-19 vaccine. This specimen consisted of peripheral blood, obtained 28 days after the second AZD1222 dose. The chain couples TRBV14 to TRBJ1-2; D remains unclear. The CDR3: CASSQAGWGLDGYTF. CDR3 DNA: TGTGCCAGCAGCCAAGCCGGGTGGGGTTTGGATGGCTACACCTTC.